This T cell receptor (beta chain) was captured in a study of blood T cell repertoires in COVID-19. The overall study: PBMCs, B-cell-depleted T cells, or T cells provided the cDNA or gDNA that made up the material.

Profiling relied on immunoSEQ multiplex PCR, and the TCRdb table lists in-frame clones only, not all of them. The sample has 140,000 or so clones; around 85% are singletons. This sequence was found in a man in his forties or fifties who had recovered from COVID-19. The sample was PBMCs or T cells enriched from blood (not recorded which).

The CDR3 region is CSVKLAGDSEQFF. Written as DNA, the CDR3 is TGCAGCGTTAAACTAGCGGGGGACAGTGAGCAGTTCTTC. The chain joins TRBV29-1 to TRBJ2-1; 11 bases are shared with TRBD2. CDR1 is SQVTM and CDR2 is ANQGSEA in the germline V gene. Unmatched junction bases numbered 6, after V lost 5 bases and J lost 9 bases. The CDR3 is 13 amino acids.